Following are 18 T cell receptor beta chains from one sample sequenced in a study of cytomegalovirus exposure and HLA in healthy donors. The PCR made use of 60 Vbeta and 13 Jbeta primers. TCRdb keeps only in-frame clones here, not all; method: immunoSEQ multiplex PCR. The table shows approximately 170,000 clones, with about two thirds occurring only once. Sequencing was carried out using PBMCs. All receptors derive from a young woman in good health and CMV-seropositive.

J is TRBJ2-5 and V is TRBV5-1; TRBD1 matches at 10 bases. The J call may not be correct, given that the DNA end is closer to TRBJ2-7. The V gene's germline CDR1 is SGHRS and CDR2 YFSETQ. The CDR3 length is 18 residues. The CDR3 DNA sequence: TGCGCCAGCAGCTTGGGATTGTCCGGGACAGGGGCTTCCTACGAGCAGTACTTC. Its protein product is CASSLGLSGTGASYEQYF.

V and J are TRBV7-2 and TRBJ1-2, with a weak D call TRBD1 (6 bases). Trimming left V 5 bases short and J 7 bases short, with 23 bases between. The CDR3 sequence is 16 residues long. Germline values: CDR1 SGHTA, CDR2 FQGNSA. CDR3 bases: TGTGCCAGCAGCCACCAGAGTGTTCAGGGGCGTACTGGCTACACCTTC. Protein: CASSHQSVQGRTGYTF.

For this clone: One end of the junction varies from germline; a read error may be responsible. The V gene is TRBV27, the J gene TRBJ2-3; 7 bases are a match to TRBD1. Germline CDR1 MNHEY, CDR2 SMNVEV (reference sequence). The CDR3 totals 15 residues. CDR3 region: CASTPYRGTKDTQCF. The DNA of the CDR3 is TGTGCCAGCACCCCATACAGGGGAACCAAGGATACGCAGTGTTTT.

The chain recombines TRBV9 with TRBJ2-7, with D unclear. The CDR3 is made up of 14 amino acids. Germline V gene sequence: CDR1 SGDLS, CDR2 YYNGEE. V was shortened by 0 bases and J by 1 base, with 8 bases between the two germline ends. CDR3 protein: CASSVGSESYEQYF. In DNA form, the CDR3 reads TGTGCCAGCAGCGTAGGGTCCGAGTCCTACGAGCAGTACTTC.

The chain is built from TRBV4-3 and TRBJ1-6; 7 nucleotides agree with TRBD1. The CDR3 has 15 residues. Germline values: CDR1 LGHNA, CDR2 YSLEER. V gave up 5 bases and J gave up 7 bases; unmatched junction bases: 8. The CDR3 DNA reads as TGCGCCAGCAGCTTAACAGGGGAACGCAATTCACCCCTCCACTTT. Protein product: CASSLTGERNSPLHF.

The chain uses TRBV19 and TRBJ2-7; possible D gene TRBD1, 5 bases. The germline CDR1 and CDR2 sequences are LNHDA and SQIVND (reference sequence). V lost 5 bases to trimming and J lost 0 bases, with 14 bases between them. The CDR3 spans 15 residues. CDR3 amino acids: CASSLGHLSSYEQYF. The CDR3, as DNA: TGTGCCAGTAGTCTAGGACATCTTAGCTCCTACGAGCAGTACTTC.

The gene calls are TRBV18 and TRBJ1-4; tentative D call: TRBD1 (5 bases). The germline V gene encodes CDR1 KGHSH and CDR2 LQKENI. The ends were cut back, 3 bases at V and 8 bases at J, with 13 bases in the middle. The CDR3 runs 14 residues. The CDR3 coding sequence is TGTGCCAGCTCACCGGCACCACGGGGGGAAAAACTGTTTTTT. Encoded protein: CASSPAPRGEKLFF.

This clone appeared a few times. V usage is TRBV5-6 and J usage is TRBJ2-7; 7 positions match TRBD1. The CDR3 is 13 residues long. V lost 2 bases and J lost 6; bases outside the gene matches: 5. Germline CDR1 reads SGHDT; CDR2 reads YYEEEE. The CDR3 reads CASSFDRDSEQYF. The CDR3 DNA sequence: TGTGCCAGCAGCTTTGACAGGGATAGCGAGCAGTACTTC. Drawing the rest from reference TRBV5-6 and TRBJ2-7, the complete variable domain is DAGVTQSPTHLIKTRGQQVTLRCSPKSGHDTVSWYQQALGQGPQFIFQYYEEEERQRGNFPDRFSGHQFPNYSSELNVNALLLGDSALYLCASSFDRDSEQYFGPGTRLTVT.

The chain recombines TRBV7-8 with TRBJ2-7; 12 bases map to TRBD1. Germline CDR1 and CDR2: SGHVS and FQNEAQ. The CDR3 extends over 16 amino acids. V shed 4 bases, J shed 4 bases, and the junction held 8 bases outside the gene matches. The CDR3 region is CASSSDRDRGLYEQYF. The CDR3 region has the DNA TGTGCCAGCAGCTCAGACCGGGACAGGGGGCTTTACGAGCAGTACTTC.

This chain connects TRBV28 to TRBJ2-7, with TRBD1 matching 11 bases. The germline gives CDR1 MDHEN, CDR2 SYDVKM. This CDR3 contains 14 residues. Losses at the gene ends were 11 bases for V and 0 bases for J; bases not matched to a gene: 6. The CDR3: CAGAGQGGSYEQYF. CDR3 sequence (DNA): TGTGCCGGCGCGGGACAGGGGGGCTCCTACGAGCAGTACTTC. Supplemented by reference TRBV28 and TRBJ2-7, the full variable domain reads DVKVTQSSRYLVKRTGEKVFLECVQDMDHENMFWYRQDPGLGLRLIYFSYDVKMKEKGDIPEGYSVSREKKERFSLILESASTNQTSMYLCAGAGQGGSYEQYFGPGTRLTVT.

This clone was seen a handful of times. A read error may produce the germline difference seen at one junction end. The chain employs TRBV7-6 and TRBJ2-5, with TRBD2 matching 13 bases. Germline CDR1 SGHVS, CDR2 FNYEAQ. The CDR3 contains 14 residues. The CDR3 DNA follows: TGTGCCAGCAGCCGCGGGACTAGCGGGGTGGTCTCCAACTTC. Translated, it gives CASSRGTSGVVSNF.

This clone was seen a few times. The V call is TRBV4-3, the J call TRBJ2-3; TRBD2 matches 8 bases. This CDR3 is built from 17 residues. CDR1 and CDR2 (germline): LGHNA, YSLEER. V lost 0 bases and J lost 3; bases outside the gene matches: 8. CDR3 DNA sequence: TGCGCCAGCAGCCAAGATCACGACTTAGCGGGGACAGATACGCAGTATTTT. The encoded protein is CASSQDHDLAGTDTQYF.

This clone was found a few times. The CDR3 DNA follows: TGTGCCAGCAGCTTACACCTCGAGCAGTACTTC. Residues: CASSLHLEQYF. The chain joins TRBV13 to TRBJ2-5; D gene uncertain. TRBJ2-7 explains the end of the DNA better; the J call may be wrong. The CDR3 loop spans 11 amino acids. Germline values: CDR1 PRHDT, CDR2 FYEKMQ (reference sequence).

This sequence joins TRBV7-6 and TRBJ2-2, with D unresolved. The germline gives CDR1 SGHVS, CDR2 FNYEAQ. Deletions cut 8 bases from V and 3 bases from J, with 13 bases between. CDR3 length equals 14 residues. The DNA of the CDR3 is TGTGCCAGCGCCCGGGTGAGGTACACCGGGGAGCTGTTTTTT. This translates into CASARVRYTGELFF.

V usage is TRBV6-5 and J usage is TRBJ1-1; 7 bases align to TRBD1. After removal of 0 bases from V and 3 bases from J, the junction contained 4 bases not matched to a gene. CDR1 is MNHEY and CDR2 is SVGAGI in the germline V gene. CDR3 length equals 15 residues. CDR3 in DNA: TGTGCCAGCAGTTACTCGACCAGGGGGGACACTGAAGCTTTCTTT. Translating gives CASSYSTRGDTEAFF.

This chain connects TRBV5-1 to TRBJ2-5; no reliable D call. V lost 3 bases and J 0 bases, leaving 12 bases between the germline ends. Germline V gives CDR1 SGHRS, CDR2 YFSETQ. This CDR3 is built from 15 residues. The CDR3 sequence is CASSSSGRYQETQYF. CDR3 bases: TGCGCCAGCAGCTCGTCGGGTCGTTACCAAGAGACCCAGTACTTC. The whole variable domain, filled in from reference TRBV5-1 and TRBJ2-5, reads KAGVTQTPRYLIKTRGQQVTLSCSPISGHRSVSWYQQTPGQGLQFLFEYFSETQRNKGNFPGRFSGRQFSNSRSEMNVSTLELGDSALYLCASSSSGRYQETQYFGPGTRLLVL.

This clone turned up a few times. V gene TRBV4-1 combines with J gene TRBJ1-5; 11 bases are shared with TRBD1. This CDR3 spans 20 amino acids. Looked up from germline, CDR1 is MGHRA and CDR2 is YSYEKL. After removal of 1 base from V and 0 bases from J, the junction contained 11 bases not matched to a gene. CDR3 coding DNA: TGCGCCAGCAGCCAAGGAGCCCCGGGACAGGGGGAATATAGCAATCAGCCCCAGCATTTT. Translated: CASSQGAPGQGEYSNQPQHF.

The rearrangement joins TRBV6-4 to TRBJ2-7; 7 bases agree with TRBD2. The germline V gene encodes CDR1 MRHNA and CDR2 SNTAGT. Trimming at V came to 5 bases and at J to 2 bases, leaving 9 bases not matched to a gene. There are 15 residues in the CDR3. As DNA, the CDR3 is TGTGCCAGCAGTCTAGAGCCCAGCGGGACCTACGAGCAGTACTTC. Translating gives CASSLEPSGTYEQYF.